Presented here are 18 T cell receptor beta chains from one specimen sequenced in a study of cytomegalovirus exposure and HLA in healthy donors. The PCR contained 60 Vbeta and 13 Jbeta primers. The assay was immunoSEQ multiplex PCR, and TCRdb's table has in-frame clones only and misses some. The sample has 150,000 to 200,000 clones, roughly 87% seen once. The sample comprised PBMCs. Source of these receptors: a girl under three years old in good health and CMV-seronegative.

V usage is TRBV10-1 and J usage is TRBJ2-2; 7 bases map to TRBD1. The junction had 8 bases not matched to a gene; V was cut back by 10 bases and J by 6 bases. Looked up from germline, CDR1 is WNHNN and CDR2 is SYGVQD (reference sequence). The CDR3 is 13 amino acids. In nucleotides, the CDR3 is TGCGCCACCCAGGACAGGCTAGCCGGGGAGCTGTTTTTT. This gives the protein CATQDRLAGELFF.

The V gene is TRBV7-3, the J gene TRBJ2-2; TRBD1 agrees at 9 bases. The germline V gene encodes CDR1 SGHTA and CDR2 FQGTGA. The CDR3 runs 15 residues. Unmatched junction bases numbered 7, after V lost 5 bases and J lost 6 bases. In DNA form, the CDR3 reads TGTGCCAGCAGCCCCGACAGGGGGAGGTCCGGGGAGCTGTTTTTT. Protein sequence: CASSPDRGRSGELFF.

The rearrangement links TRBV10-3 to TRBJ2-7; TRBD1 matches 9 bases. Germline lookup yields CDR1 ENHRY and CDR2 SYGVKD. This CDR3 has 16 residues. J gave up 7 bases and V 1 base, and 11 bases lay outside the gene matches. CDR3: CAISELLGQGLGEQYF. The DNA for the CDR3 is TGTGCCATCAGTGAGTTGCTAGGACAGGGGCTAGGAGAGCAGTACTTC.

CDR3: CASSPPAYQETQYF. DNA of the CDR3: TGTGCCAGCTCACCACCAGCGTACCAAGAGACCCAGTACTTC. This chain connects TRBV18 to TRBJ2-5; D remains unclear. The CDR3 runs 14 residues. From germline, CDR1 is KGHSH and CDR2 LQKENI. The V and J ends lost 0 bases and 0 bases respectively, with 5 bases between them.

The chain links TRBV21-1 to TRBJ2-7; the table's D call, TRBD2, has no DNA check behind it. TRBV21-1 counts as a pseudogene. The CDR3 is 15 residues long. The CDR3 protein is CASSKGRDWPYEQYF. DNA of the CDR3: TGTGCCAGCAGCAAAGGCCGGGACTGGCCCTACGAGCAGTACTTC.

The rearrangement uses TRBV7-9 and TRBJ2-7; D ambiguous. CDR3 size: 13 residues. The V gene lost 4 bases and the J gene lost 0 bases, with 7 bases spanning the gap. Germline CDR1 and CDR2: SEHNR and FQNEAQ (reference sequence). This CDR3 reads CASSYISSYEQYF. CDR3 nucleotides: TGTGCCAGCAGCTACATCAGCTCCTACGAGCAGTACTTC.

The rearrangement links TRBV11-1 to TRBJ2-7; the match to TRBD1 covers 9 bases. The CDR3 spans 15 residues. CDR1 is SGHAT and CDR2 is FQDESV in the germline V gene (reference sequence). V gave up 5 bases and J gave up 3 bases; unmatched junction bases: 8. The CDR3 protein is CASSGTGTGSYEQYF. CDR3 sequence (DNA): TGTGCCAGCAGCGGGACCGGGACAGGGAGCTACGAGCAGTACTTC.

This clone was counted between two and nine times. Written as DNA, the CDR3 is TGTGCCAGCAGATGGACCTGGGGCAACACCGGGGAGCTGTTTTTT. As protein: CASRWTWGNTGELFF. The chain is built from TRBV27 and TRBJ2-2, with D maybe TRBD1 (5 bases). CDR1 and CDR2 (germline): MNHEY, SMNVEV (reference sequence). Trimming took 6 bases from V and 2 from J, leaving 13 bases between them. The CDR3 runs 15 residues.

This rearrangement joins TRBV6-1 to TRBJ2-1; maybe TRBD1 (5 bases). With 2 bases removed from V and 11 bases from J, the gap between germline ends came to 13 bases. The CDR3 covers 13 residues. The V gene's germline CDR1 is MNHNS and CDR2 SASEGT. The CDR3 bases are TGTGCCAGCAGTGAAAGCAGGGTATTACAGCAGTTCTTC. It translates to CASSESRVLQQFF.

Only one count was recorded for this clone. V usage is TRBV11-2 and J usage is TRBJ2-1; a weak D match, TRBD1 (6 bases). Trimming took 1 base from V and 0 from J, leaving 13 bases between them. Germline V gives CDR1 SGHAT, CDR2 FQNNGV. The CDR3 spans 17 residues. The CDR3 nucleotides read TGTGCCAGCAGCTTAGGGTCAGGGGAAGGCTCCTACAATGAGCAGTTCTTC. Translating gives CASSLGSGEGSYNEQFF.

This chain joins TRBV11-2 and TRBJ2-2; D unclear. Germline CDR1 reads SGHAT; CDR2 reads FQNNGV. V dropped 5 bases and J dropped 0 bases, with 10 bases sitting between them. The CDR3 runs to 15 residues. As DNA, the CDR3 is TGTGCCAGCAGCCTTAGCCATTCGAACACCGGGGAGCTGTTTTTT. Its protein is CASSLSHSNTGELFF.

CDR3: CACAALSGEQFF. The DNA of the CDR3 is TGTGCCTGTGCCGCTCTGTCCGGGGAGCAGTTCTTC. The chain links TRBV30 to TRBJ2-1; D gene unclear. V was cut by 6 bases and J by 10 bases, with 16 bases left in between. Per the germline V gene, CDR1 is GTSNPN and CDR2 is SVGIG (reference sequence). The CDR3 is made up of 12 amino acids.

The CDR3 sequence is CAIRGLAGEVGANVLTF. The CDR3 bases are TGTGCCATTCGGGGATTAGCGGGAGAGGTTGGGGCCAACGTCCTGACTTTC. The V gene is TRBV10-3, the J gene TRBJ2-6; 9 bases are shared with TRBD2. Germline V lookup: CDR1 ENHRY, CDR2 SYGVKD. There are 17 residues in the CDR3. J gave up 3 bases and V 9 bases, and 12 bases lay outside the gene matches.

The DNA of the CDR3 is TGTGCCAGCAGCCAACTCCCGGGACTGGCTCTCACAGATACGCAGTATTTT. Its protein is CASSQLPGLALTDTQYF. The V and J genes are TRBV2 and TRBJ2-3; D is perhaps TRBD2 (6 bases). V was shortened by 6 bases and J by 2 bases, with 21 bases between the two germline ends. The CDR3 sequence is 17 residues long. CDR1 and CDR2 (germline): SNHLY, FYNNEI.

The rearrangement joins TRBV7-9 to TRBJ2-5, with D uncertain. In germline, CDR1 is SEHNR, CDR2 FQNEAQ (reference sequence). The length of the CDR3 is 14 residues. The ends were cut back, 1 base at V and 1 base at J, with 7 bases in the middle. CDR3 nucleotides: TGTGCCAGCAGCTTAGGTGGCAGCCAAGAGACCCAGTACTTC. Translated: CASSLGGSQETQYF.

J is TRBJ2-1 and V is TRBV13; TRBD2 matches 11 bases. CDR1 and CDR2 from the germline V gene are PRHDT and FYEKMQ (reference sequence). With V trimmed by 7 bases and J by 0 bases, 17 bases remained unmatched. CDR3 length: 20 residues. The chain's CDR3 is CASKVSGLAGGNISYNEQFF. CDR3 in DNA: TGTGCCAGCAAGGTCTCAGGGCTAGCGGGAGGAAATATCTCCTACAATGAGCAGTTCTTC.

In nucleotides, the CDR3 is TGTGCCTGGAGTAGCGACAATGAGCAGTTCTTC. Protein product: CAWSSDNEQFF. The genes are TRBV30 and TRBJ2-1; D is uncertain. Germline assignment: CDR1 GTSNPN and CDR2 SVGIG (reference sequence). V was shortened by 2 bases and J by 5 bases, with 4 bases between the two germline ends. The CDR3 length is 11 residues.

This CDR3 reads CASSAVKGRGEQFF. CDR3 in DNA: TGTGCCAGCAGCGCAGTCAAGGGAAGGGGTGAGCAGTTCTTC. The rearrangement uses TRBV11-2 and TRBJ2-1, with D perhaps TRBD1 (5 bases). Trimming took off 5 bases at V and 9 bases at J, with 17 bases between the two ends. Germline assignment: CDR1 SGHAT and CDR2 FQNNGV. The CDR3 is 14 amino acids.